This T cell receptor (beta chain) came from a study of blood T cell repertoires in COVID-19. The data were produced by immunoSEQ multiplex PCR, yet TCRdb's version contains in-frame clones alone and is incomplete. The sample carries about 35,000 clones, more than 75% recorded once. Trimming took 4 bases from V and 2 from J, leaving 9 bases between them. This CDR3 is built from 14 residues. The V gene's germline CDR1 is WNHNN and CDR2 SYGVQD (reference sequence). The origin of this receptor is an elderly man with active COVID-19. The V call is TRBV10-1, the J call TRBJ1-3; D call uncertain. The sample taken for sequencing was peripheral blood. CDR3 sequence reads: CASSVGGTGNTIYF. The DNA of the CDR3 is TGCGCCAGCAGTGTTGGAGGGACTGGAAACACCATATATTTT.